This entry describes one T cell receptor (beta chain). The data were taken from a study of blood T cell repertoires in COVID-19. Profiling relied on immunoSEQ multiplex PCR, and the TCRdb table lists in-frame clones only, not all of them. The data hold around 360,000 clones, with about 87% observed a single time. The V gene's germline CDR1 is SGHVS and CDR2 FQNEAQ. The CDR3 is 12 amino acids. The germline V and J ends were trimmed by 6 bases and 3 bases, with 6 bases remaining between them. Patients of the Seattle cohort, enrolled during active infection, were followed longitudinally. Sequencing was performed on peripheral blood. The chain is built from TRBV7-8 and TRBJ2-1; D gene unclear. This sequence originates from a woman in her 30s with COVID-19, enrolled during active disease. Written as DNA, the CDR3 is TGTGCCAGCAGGCGGTACTACAATGAGCAGTTCTTC. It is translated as CASRRYYNEQFF.